The 32 T cell receptor beta chains below come from one sample, sequenced in a study of cytomegalovirus exposure and HLA in healthy donors. The protocol was immunoSEQ multiplex PCR, while the TCRdb copy is restricted to in-frame clones and leaves out a portion. Seen here are roughly 300,000 clones, 75% to 90% observed once, and the top ten hold about 0.91%. Sequenced input: PBMCs. The receptors here all came from a woman in her late teens or twenties in good health and CMV-seronegative.

V usage is TRBV27 and J usage is TRBJ2-1, with 10 nucleotides matching TRBD1. The length of the CDR3 is 16 residues. Germline CDR1 MNHEY, CDR2 SMNVEV (reference sequence). With 5 bases clipped from V and 6 bases from J, the junction kept 10 bases outside the gene matches. The CDR3 sequence: CASSPPLTGGANEQFF. The CDR3 region has the DNA TGTGCCAGCAGTCCGCCCCTGACAGGGGGCGCCAATGAGCAGTTCTTC.

The V gene is TRBV7-9, the J gene TRBJ2-6; tentatively, D is TRBD2 (6 bases). CDR1 SEHNR and CDR2 FQNEAQ come from the germline V gene (reference sequence). The CDR3 totals 14 residues. Deletions cut 6 bases from V and 2 bases from J, with 8 bases between. CDR3 sequence reads: CASSGGPGANVLTF. CDR3 in DNA: TGTGCCAGCAGTGGAGGGCCTGGGGCCAACGTCCTGACTTTC. Combining the CDR3 with reference TRBV7-9 and TRBJ2-6 gives the whole variable domain DTGVSQNPRHKITKRGQNVTFRCDPISEHNRLYWYRQTLGQGPEFLTYFQNEAQLEKSRLLSDRFSAERPKGSFSTLEIQRTEQGDSAMYLCASSGGPGANVLTFGAGSRLTVL.

The chain recombines TRBV27 with TRBJ2-7, with D possibly matching TRBD1 (5 bases). The CDR3 is made up of 13 amino acids. V was cut by 8 bases and J by 3 bases, with 14 bases left in between. Per germline, CDR1 MNHEY and CDR2 SMNVEV (reference sequence). In DNA, the CDR3 is TGTGCCAGCGCCCTGGACACCGTCTACGAGCAGTACTTC. This sequence encodes CASALDTVYEQYF.

The chain combines TRBV4-1 with TRBJ2-1; D unresolved. CDR1 is MGHRA and CDR2 is YSYEKL in the germline V gene. CDR3 size: 14 residues. Trimming shortened V by 0 bases and J by 9 bases, and 12 bases separated the two germline ends. CDR3 loop: CASSQEPLLAEQFF. The CDR3 bases are TGCGCCAGCAGCCAAGAGCCTCTTTTGGCTGAGCAGTTCTTC.

The J gene is TRBJ2-2, the V gene TRBV5-1; the match to TRBD2 covers 7 bases. The V gene's germline CDR1 is SGHRS and CDR2 YFSETQ. Germline trimming cut 7 bases from V and 0 bases from J; bases unmatched to any gene: 6. CDR3 length equals 15 residues. CDR3 DNA: TGCGCCAGCTCCGAGGGAGGGCCGAACACCGGGGAGCTGTTTTTT. This translates into CASSEGGPNTGELFF.

The count of this clone is one. The chain joins TRBV29-1 to TRBJ2-7; 11 nucleotides match TRBD1. Germline CDR1 is SQVTM and CDR2 is ANQGSEA. This CDR3 has 14 amino acids. The V segment lost 1 base and the J segment 6 bases; nucleotides outside the gene matches: 5. The CDR3 protein is CSVEVWDRGIEQYF. DNA for the CDR3: TGCAGCGTTGAAGTCTGGGACAGGGGGATCGAGCAGTACTTC.

V is TRBV29-1 and J is TRBJ1-1; D is undetermined. V was clipped by 4 bases and J by 1 base, with 13 bases between them. CDR3 size: 14 residues. Germline V gene data show CDR1 as SQVTM and CDR2 as ANQGSEA. CDR3 nucleotides: TGCAGCGTTGTCCCGTCACACAGGAACACTGAAGCTTTCTTT. Amino acid sequence: CSVVPSHRNTEAFF.

This rearrangement joins TRBV5-1 to TRBJ2-5, with TRBD2 as a possible D gene (7 bases). The CDR3 runs to 14 residues. V lost 2 bases and J 5 bases, leaving 13 bases between the germline ends. Germline assignment: CDR1 SGHRS and CDR2 YFSETQ. The CDR3 nucleotides are TGCGCCAGCAGCTTAAGGGGGGGCTTGGAGACCCAGTACTTC. Translated, it gives CASSLRGGLETQYF.

The rearrangement links TRBV10-3 to TRBJ2-2; D is ambiguous. V dropped 6 bases and J dropped 2 bases, with 16 bases sitting between them. Germline V gene sequence: CDR1 ENHRY, CDR2 SYGVKD. The CDR3 covers 16 residues. CDR3 amino acids: CAIRKAVQINTGELFF. The CDR3 coding sequence is TGTGCCATCAGGAAAGCCGTACAGATAAACACCGGGGAGCTGTTTTTT.

The rearrangement uses TRBV13 and TRBJ2-3; D may be TRBD2 (6 bases). The V and J ends lost 6 bases and 0 bases respectively, with 16 bases between them. Germline V gives CDR1 PRHDT, CDR2 FYEKMQ (reference sequence). The CDR3 runs to 16 residues. DNA for the CDR3: TGTGCCAGCAGATCTGGAGGGCTCCAAAGCACAGATACGCAGTATTTT. Protein: CASRSGGLQSTDTQYF.

The rearrangement uses TRBV7-8 and TRBJ2-2; D is uncertain. CDR3 length equals 14 residues. Looked up from germline, CDR1 is SGHVS and CDR2 is FQNEAQ. Trimming removed 1 base at V and 4 bases at J, with 7 bases between. The CDR3 DNA sequence: TGTGCCAGCAGCTTAGGCAGTGGCACCGGGGAGCTGTTTTTT. Translated: CASSLGSGTGELFF. The complete variable domain, with remaining parts taken from reference TRBV7-8 and TRBJ2-2, reads GAGVSQSPRYKVAKRGQDVALRCDPISGHVSLFWYQQALGQGPEFLTYFQNEAQLDKSGLPSDRFFAERPEGSVSTLKIQRTQQEDSAVYLCASSLGSGTGELFFGEGSRLTVL.

The chain couples TRBV13 to TRBJ2-7; 13 nucleotides line up with TRBD2. The CDR3 has 19 amino acids. From germline, CDR1 is PRHDT and CDR2 FYEKMQ (reference sequence). V shed 4 bases, J shed 3 bases, and the junction held 15 bases outside the gene matches. The CDR3 loop is CASSSTQGRTSGSHYEQYF. For the CDR3, the DNA is TGTGCCAGCAGCTCCACCCAAGGGAGGACTAGCGGGAGCCACTACGAGCAGTACTTC.

The rearrangement uses TRBV4-3 and TRBJ1-2; the D is unclear. With 4 bases removed from V and 7 bases from J, the gap between germline ends came to 19 bases. CDR3 length equals 15 residues. CDR1 LGHNA and CDR2 YSLEER come from the germline V gene. In nucleotides, the CDR3 is TGCGCCAGCAGCCCGGGTTCGGGAGAAACGGGTGGCTACACCTTC. Its protein product is CASSPGSGETGGYTF.

The V gene is TRBV6-4, the J gene TRBJ2-1; 11 bases are a match to TRBD2. Looked up from germline, CDR1 is MRHNA and CDR2 is SNTAGT. The CDR3 contains 15 residues. V shed 4 bases and J 2 bases; nucleotides not matched to a gene: 1. The chain's CDR3 is CASSAGLAAYNEQFF. In DNA, the CDR3 is TGTGCCAGCAGTGCGGGACTAGCGGCCTACAATGAGCAGTTCTTC.

The rearrangement links TRBV4-3 to TRBJ2-7; 8 bases are shared with TRBD1. The CDR3 totals 14 residues. V dropped 4 bases and J dropped 1; count of bases not matched to a gene: 3. Germline CDR1 reads LGHNA; CDR2 reads YSLEER. This CDR3 reads CASSPTGDSYEQYF. The CDR3 DNA follows: TGCGCCAGCAGCCCGACAGGGGATTCCTACGAGCAGTACTTC.

This clone has just a few counts. V usage is TRBV10-3 and J usage is TRBJ1-2, with no clear D. V lost 2 bases and J lost 2, with 6 bases in between. Germline CDR1 ENHRY, CDR2 SYGVKD. The CDR3 totals 13 residues. CDR3 protein: CAISETENYGYTF. The CDR3 DNA follows: TGTGCCATCAGTGAGACAGAGAACTATGGCTACACCTTC.

This clone was found once. The V gene is TRBV2, the J gene TRBJ1-3; no firm D call. The CDR3 extends over 17 amino acids. V was clipped by 7 bases and J by 0 bases, with 19 bases between them. Germline V gives CDR1 SNHLY, CDR2 FYNNEI. The CDR3 sequence is CASNRESSHFSGNTIYF. In DNA form, the CDR3 reads TGTGCCAGCAATCGAGAGAGCTCCCACTTCTCTGGAAACACCATATATTTT. Variable domain in full (rest from reference TRBV2 and TRBJ1-3): EPEVTQTPSHQVTQMGQEVILRCVPISNHLYFYWYRQILGQKVEFLVSFYNNEISEKSEIFDDQFSVERPDGSNFTLKIRSTKLEDSAMYFCASNRESSHFSGNTIYFGEGSWLTVV.

This clone has just one count. The chain carries TRBV5-1 and TRBJ2-6; D not certain. The CDR3 covers 17 residues. Germline V gene data show CDR1 as SGHRS and CDR2 as YFSETQ. V shed 4 bases and J shed 4 bases, with 18 bases lying between them. In nucleotides, the CDR3 is TGCGCCAGCAGCGCATGGGCCGCCTCGTCCGGGGCCAACGTCCTGACTTTC. Protein product: CASSAWAASSGANVLTF.

The table lists this clone with a count of one. CDR3 loop: CASSLAPTTSGRGGEQFF. In DNA form, the CDR3 reads TGTGCCAGCAGCTTAGCCCCGACGACTAGCGGGAGAGGAGGTGAGCAGTTCTTC. V gene TRBV11-2 combines with J gene TRBJ2-1; the match to TRBD2 covers 12 bases. Germline lookup yields CDR1 SGHAT and CDR2 FQNNGV. V gave up 1 base and J gave up 9 bases; unmatched junction bases: 13. The CDR3 length is 18 residues. The variable domain in full, completed from reference TRBV11-2 and TRBJ2-1, reads EAGVAQSPRYKIIEKRQSVAFWCNPISGHATLYWYQQILGQGPKLLIQFQNNGVVDDSQLPKDRFSAERLKGVDSTLKIQPAKLEDSAVYLCASSLAPTTSGRGGEQFFGPGTRLTVL.

The chain couples TRBV6-5 to TRBJ2-1; 11 bases align to TRBD2. This CDR3 is 14 amino acids long. CDR1 and CDR2 from the germline V gene are MNHEY and SVGAGI. Trimming cost V 7 bases and J 5 bases; bases outside gene matches: 4. CDR3 loop: CASKGTSGHNEQFF. DNA of the CDR3: TGTGCCAGCAAAGGGACTAGCGGACACAATGAGCAGTTCTTC.

This clone was detected once. V usage is TRBV9 and J usage is TRBJ2-1, with 9 positions matching TRBD2. CDR1 is SGDLS, CDR2 YYNGEE, per germline. The CDR3 length is 15 residues. V was pared by 3 bases and J by 9 bases, with 10 bases of the junction left unmatched. CDR3 amino acids: CASSEFSGSKLEQFF. The CDR3, as DNA: TGTGCCAGCAGCGAATTTAGCGGGAGTAAACTTGAGCAGTTCTTC.

The chain has TRBV6-1 and TRBJ1-1, with D tentatively TRBD1 (6 bases). CDR3 length equals 14 residues. With 5 bases removed from V and 3 bases from J, the gap between germline ends came to 13 bases. Germline V CDR1 and CDR2: MNHNS, SASEGT. CDR3 region: CASSKTGRDTEAFF. The CDR3, as DNA: TGTGCCAGCAGTAAAACAGGGAGAGACACTGAAGCTTTCTTT.

The genes are TRBV7-9 and TRBJ2-2; 10 nucleotides align to TRBD1. Trimming took 8 bases from V and 7 from J; bases not matched to a gene: 13. CDR3 size: 16 residues. Per the germline V gene, CDR1 is SEHNR and CDR2 is FQNEAQ (reference sequence). For the CDR3, the DNA is TGTGCCAGCCCACCGACAGGGGGCGTCCTTAACGGGGAGCTGTTTTTT. This encodes CASPPTGGVLNGELFF. Looking up the rest from reference TRBV7-9 and TRBJ2-2 gives the full variable domain: DTGVSQNPRHKITKRGQNVTFRCDPISEHNRLYWYRQTLGQGPEFLTYFQNEAQLEKSRLLSDRFSAERPKGSFSTLEIQRTEQGDSAMYLCASPPTGGVLNGELFFGEGSRLTVL.

The chain has TRBV6-5 and TRBJ2-7; no clear D. The CDR3 is 14 amino acids. Trimming stripped 2 bases from V and 6 bases from J, with 14 bases between. The V gene's germline CDR1 is MNHEY and CDR2 SVGAGI. The CDR3 nucleotides read TGTGCCAGCAGTTACCTTTCCGAGGTTCGCGAGCAGTACTTC. This gives the protein CASSYLSEVREQYF.

In its sample, this clone was seen once. This chain connects TRBV13 to TRBJ2-2, with TRBD2 matching 11 bases. CDR3 size: 16 residues. Per the germline V gene, CDR1 is PRHDT and CDR2 is FYEKMQ (reference sequence). J was trimmed by 2 bases and V by 4 bases; bases with no gene match: 3. The CDR3 nucleotides read TGTGCCAGCAGCTACCGACTAGCGGGAAACACCGGGGAGCTGTTTTTT. Its translation: CASSYRLAGNTGELFF.

This chain connects TRBV27 to TRBJ2-3, with 7 positions matching TRBD1. The CDR3 loop spans 14 amino acids. CDR1 is MNHEY, CDR2 SMNVEV, per germline (reference sequence). Losses at the gene ends were 7 bases for V and 4 bases for J; bases not matched to a gene: 8. The CDR3 region is CASIPTGAADTQYF. CDR3 sequence (DNA): TGTGCCAGCATCCCCACAGGGGCCGCAGATACGCAGTATTTT.

The chain carries TRBV25-1 and TRBJ2-7; 7 bases match TRBD2. Trimming took 7 bases from V and 2 from J; bases not matched to a gene: 8. The CDR3 consists of 14 residues. In germline, CDR1 is MGHDK, CDR2 SYGVNS. CDR3 bases: TGTGCCAGCACCGCGGGGGTTCCTCCCTACGAGCAGTACTTC. It encodes CASTAGVPPYEQYF.

V and J are TRBV19 and TRBJ1-2; 9 bases agree with TRBD1. The CDR3 contains 15 residues. Unmatched junction bases numbered 11, after V lost 5 bases and J lost 7 bases. CDR1 and CDR2 from the germline V gene are LNHDA and SQIVND (reference sequence). CDR3 residues: CASSVTGTGTLGYTF. CDR3 nucleotide sequence: TGTGCCAGTAGTGTCACCGGGACAGGGACTCTTGGCTACACCTTC.

The chain carries TRBV7-9 and TRBJ1-4, with D uncertain. Germline CDR1 and CDR2: SEHNR and FQNEAQ (reference sequence). Deletions cut 2 bases from V and 8 bases from J, with 15 bases between. The CDR3 totals 15 residues. The CDR3 reads CASSLSSGSEEKLFF. DNA for the CDR3: TGTGCCAGCAGCTTATCATCCGGGTCGGAGGAAAAACTGTTTTTT. The variable domain in full, with the rest retrieved from reference TRBV7-9 and TRBJ1-4, is DTGVSQNPRHKITKRGQNVTFRCDPISEHNRLYWYRQTLGQGPEFLTYFQNEAQLEKSRLLSDRFSAERPKGSFSTLEIQRTEQGDSAMYLCASSLSSGSEEKLFFGSGTQLSVL.

The chain is built from TRBV7-2 and TRBJ1-4, with 12 bases that match TRBD1. Germline CDR1 SGHTA, CDR2 FQGNSA. Germline trimming cut 4 bases from V and 5 bases from J; bases unmatched to any gene: 5. The CDR3 is made up of 16 amino acids. The CDR3 region has the DNA TGTGCCAGCAGCTGGGGACAGGGGGCCGCCAATGAAAAACTGTTTTTT. The encoded protein is CASSWGQGAANEKLFF.

The chain employs TRBV6-6 and TRBJ2-7; 8 nucleotides align to TRBD2. The germline CDR1 and CDR2 sequences are MNHNY and SVGAGI (reference sequence). V was pared by 5 bases and J by 5 bases, with 8 bases of the junction left unmatched. This CDR3 contains 14 residues. The CDR3 reads CASSRRGTSNEQYF. The CDR3 DNA reads TGTGCCAGCAGTAGACGAGGGACTAGTAACGAGCAGTACTTC.

The rearrangement links TRBV19 to TRBJ1-5; 10 nucleotides match TRBD1. The CDR3 is 17 amino acids. V lost 5 bases to trimming and J lost 1 base; unmatched junction nucleotides: 8. Germline V gene data show CDR1 as LNHDA and CDR2 as SQIVND (reference sequence). CDR3 sequence: CASSPDRGRLSNQPQHF. In DNA form, the CDR3 reads TGTGCCAGTAGTCCCGACAGGGGGCGATTAAGCAATCAGCCCCAGCATTTT.